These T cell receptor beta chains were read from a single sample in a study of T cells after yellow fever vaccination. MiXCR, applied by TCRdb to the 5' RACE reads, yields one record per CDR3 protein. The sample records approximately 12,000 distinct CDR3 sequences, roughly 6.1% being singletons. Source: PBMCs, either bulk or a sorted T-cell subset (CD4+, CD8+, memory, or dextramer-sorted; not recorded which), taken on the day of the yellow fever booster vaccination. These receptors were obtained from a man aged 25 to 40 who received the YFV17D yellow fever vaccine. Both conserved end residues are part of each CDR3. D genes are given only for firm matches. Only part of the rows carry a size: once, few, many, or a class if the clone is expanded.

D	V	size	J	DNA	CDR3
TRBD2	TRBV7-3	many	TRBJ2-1	TGTGCCAGCAGCTTAAATATGGGGGGGACGAATGAGCAGTTCTTC	CASSLNMGGTNEQFF
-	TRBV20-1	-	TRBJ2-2	TGCAGTGCTTCCTTTGCAAGGACCGGGGAGCTGTTTTTT	CSASFARTGELFF
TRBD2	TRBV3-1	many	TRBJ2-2	TGTGCCAGCAGGCTAGCGGGGGGGAACACCGGGGAGCTGTTTTTT	CASRLAGGNTGELFF
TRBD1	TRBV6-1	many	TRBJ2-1	TGTGCCAGCAGTATTTCGGACAGGGTAGGGGATGAGCAGTTCTTC	CASSISDRVGDEQFF
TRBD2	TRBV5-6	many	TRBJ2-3	TGTGCCAGCAGCTTGGGACCGGGACTAGTAGATACGCAGTATTTT	CASSLGPGLVDTQYF
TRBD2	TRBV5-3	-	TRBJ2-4	TGTGCCAGGGGCCCTGTGGGGGGGGATTCCAAAAACATTCAGTACTTC	CARGPVGGDSKNIQYF
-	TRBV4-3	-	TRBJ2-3	TGCGCCAGCAGCCAAACCTTACACGCGGATACGCAGTATTTT	CASSQTLHADTQYF
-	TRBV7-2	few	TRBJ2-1	TGTGCCAGCAGCCCACGTCCCCCCACCTACAATGAGCAGTTCTTC	CASSPRPPTYNEQFF
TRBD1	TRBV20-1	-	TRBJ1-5	TGCTGTGCGGCACCGGGACAGGGGAGTAGCAATCAGCCCCAGCATTTT	CCAAPGQGSSNQPQHF
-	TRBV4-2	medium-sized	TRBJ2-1	TGTGCCAGCAGCCGGGGCAGGAGTGACAATGAGCAGTTCTTC	CASSRGRSDNEQFF
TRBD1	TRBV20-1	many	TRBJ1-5	TGCAGTGCAAGACTCCGGGACAGAGATCAGCCCCAGCATTTT	CSARLRDRDQPQHF
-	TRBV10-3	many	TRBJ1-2	TGTGCCATCGGAGACACCTCCTCATATGGCTACACCTTC	CAIGDTSSYGYTF
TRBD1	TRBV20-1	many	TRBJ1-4	TGCAGTGTTCCGACAGGGGGTGTTGAAAAACTGTTTTTT	CSVPTGGVEKLFF
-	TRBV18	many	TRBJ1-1	TGTGCCAGCCGTCGGACACAGGGCGGGGACACTGAAGCTTTCTTT	CASRRTQGGDTEAFF
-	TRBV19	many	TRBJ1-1	TGTGCCAGTAGTATAGGCCTCGGGGCCGGCCCTGAAGCTTTCTTT	CASSIGLGAGPEAFF
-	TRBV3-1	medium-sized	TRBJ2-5	TGTGCCAGCATAGCGAATGGGCGTGAGGAGACCCAGTACTTC	CASIANGREETQYF
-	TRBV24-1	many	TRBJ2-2	TGTGCCACCAGTGCCCTTACTACCGGGGAGCTGTTTTTT	CATSALTTGELFF
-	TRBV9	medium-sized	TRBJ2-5	TGTGCCAGCAGCGTAGCGGGTCTCCGGCAAGAGACCCAGTACTTC	CASSVAGLRQETQYF
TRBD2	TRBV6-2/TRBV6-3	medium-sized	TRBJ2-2	TGTGCCAGCAGTTACTCCACGAGCGGGAGCCCCGGGGAGCTGTTTTTT	CASSYSTSGSPGELFF
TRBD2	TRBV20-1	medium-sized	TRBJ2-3	TGCAGTGCTAGAATACTAGCGGGCGATACGCAGTATTTT	CSARILAGDTQYF
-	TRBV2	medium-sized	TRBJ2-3	TGTGCCAGCAGCCGCGGGGTGACAGATACGCAGTATTTT	CASSRGVTDTQYF
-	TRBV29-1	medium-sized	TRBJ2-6	TGCAGCGTTTCAACCGGGGGAGCTGGGGCCAACGTCCTGACTTTC	CSVSTGGAGANVLTF
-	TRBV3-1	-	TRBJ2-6	TGTGCCTGCTGCCAAAGCGGACTAACTCCTGGGGCCAACGTCCTGACTTTC	CACCQSGLTPGANVLTF
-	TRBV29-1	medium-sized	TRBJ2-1	TGCAGCGTTGTATGGCTAGCCCGGTACAATGAGCAGTTCTTC	CSVVWLARYNEQFF
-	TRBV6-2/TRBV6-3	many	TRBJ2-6	TGTGCCAGCAGTTACCGTCGGACTAATGGGGCCAACGTCCTGACTTTC	CASSYRRTNGANVLTF
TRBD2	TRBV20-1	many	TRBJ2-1	TGCAGTGCTAGAGATGGTGGGCTAGCGGGAGACAGTATTGAGCAGTTCTTC	CSARDGGLAGDSIEQFF
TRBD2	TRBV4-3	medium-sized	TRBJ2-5	TGCGCCAGCAGCCAAGATGGGGACGGGAGGGCCCGAGAGACCCAGTACTTC	CASSQDGDGRARETQYF
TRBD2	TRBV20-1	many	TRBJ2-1	TGCAGTGCTAGAACTAGCGGGGCCTACAATGAGCAGTTCTTC	CSARTSGAYNEQFF
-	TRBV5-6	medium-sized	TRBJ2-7	TGTGCCAGCAGCTTCTTGGGGACGAGCTACGAGCAGTACTTC	CASSFLGTSYEQYF
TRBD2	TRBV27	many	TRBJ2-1	TGTGCCAGCAGTTGGCGGGAGGCCTACAATGAGCAGTTCTTC	CASSWREAYNEQFF
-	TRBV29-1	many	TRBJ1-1	TGCAGCGCTCGCGACACTGAAGCTTTCTTT	CSARDTEAFF
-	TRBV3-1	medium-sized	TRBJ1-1	TGTGCCAGCAGCCAAGCTGGGAGAAACACTGAAGCTTTCTTT	CASSQAGRNTEAFF
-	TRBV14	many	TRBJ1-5	TGTGCCAGCAGCCAAGTCCGCCTGAAGGGCCGAGGCAATCAGCCCCAGCATTTT	CASSQVRLKGRGNQPQHF
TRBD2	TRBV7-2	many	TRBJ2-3	TGTGCCAGTACTAGCGGCCGATCCACAGATACGCAGTATTTT	CASTSGRSTDTQYF
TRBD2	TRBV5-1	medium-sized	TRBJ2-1	TGCGCCAGCAGCCCCCTAGCGGGAGGCGATGAGCAGTTCTTC	CASSPLAGGDEQFF
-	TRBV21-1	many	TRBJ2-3	-	CASSFGQGTSGPDTQYF
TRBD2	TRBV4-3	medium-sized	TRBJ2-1	TGCGCCAGCAGCCGTGCTAGCGGGAGCTTAAATGAGCAGTTCTTC	CASSRASGSLNEQFF
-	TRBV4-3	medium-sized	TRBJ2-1	TGCGCCAGCAGCCAAGTCTCGCGGGGAGTTGAGCAGTTCTTC	CASSQVSRGVEQFF
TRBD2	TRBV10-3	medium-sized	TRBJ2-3	TGTGCCATCACCGAAACTCGGAGCGGGGCAGATACGCAGTATTTT	CAITETRSGADTQYF
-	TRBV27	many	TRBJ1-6	TGTGCCAGCAGTTTTCCACCGACTACAGGGTCCGGGAATTCACCCCTCCACTTT	CASSFPPTTGSGNSPLHF
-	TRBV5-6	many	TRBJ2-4	TGTGCCAGCAGCCCTTGGAGGGCTAAGGAGAATAAAAACATTCAGTACTTC	CASSPWRAKENKNIQYF
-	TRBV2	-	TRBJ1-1	TGTACCTGCAGTCCCGTTAATGGTTGGGGCGGGAACACTGAAGCTTTCTTT	CTCSPVNGWGGNTEAFF
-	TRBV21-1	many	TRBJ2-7	TGTGCCAGCACGACCGGGACCTCCTACGAGCAGTACTTC	CASTTGTSYEQYF